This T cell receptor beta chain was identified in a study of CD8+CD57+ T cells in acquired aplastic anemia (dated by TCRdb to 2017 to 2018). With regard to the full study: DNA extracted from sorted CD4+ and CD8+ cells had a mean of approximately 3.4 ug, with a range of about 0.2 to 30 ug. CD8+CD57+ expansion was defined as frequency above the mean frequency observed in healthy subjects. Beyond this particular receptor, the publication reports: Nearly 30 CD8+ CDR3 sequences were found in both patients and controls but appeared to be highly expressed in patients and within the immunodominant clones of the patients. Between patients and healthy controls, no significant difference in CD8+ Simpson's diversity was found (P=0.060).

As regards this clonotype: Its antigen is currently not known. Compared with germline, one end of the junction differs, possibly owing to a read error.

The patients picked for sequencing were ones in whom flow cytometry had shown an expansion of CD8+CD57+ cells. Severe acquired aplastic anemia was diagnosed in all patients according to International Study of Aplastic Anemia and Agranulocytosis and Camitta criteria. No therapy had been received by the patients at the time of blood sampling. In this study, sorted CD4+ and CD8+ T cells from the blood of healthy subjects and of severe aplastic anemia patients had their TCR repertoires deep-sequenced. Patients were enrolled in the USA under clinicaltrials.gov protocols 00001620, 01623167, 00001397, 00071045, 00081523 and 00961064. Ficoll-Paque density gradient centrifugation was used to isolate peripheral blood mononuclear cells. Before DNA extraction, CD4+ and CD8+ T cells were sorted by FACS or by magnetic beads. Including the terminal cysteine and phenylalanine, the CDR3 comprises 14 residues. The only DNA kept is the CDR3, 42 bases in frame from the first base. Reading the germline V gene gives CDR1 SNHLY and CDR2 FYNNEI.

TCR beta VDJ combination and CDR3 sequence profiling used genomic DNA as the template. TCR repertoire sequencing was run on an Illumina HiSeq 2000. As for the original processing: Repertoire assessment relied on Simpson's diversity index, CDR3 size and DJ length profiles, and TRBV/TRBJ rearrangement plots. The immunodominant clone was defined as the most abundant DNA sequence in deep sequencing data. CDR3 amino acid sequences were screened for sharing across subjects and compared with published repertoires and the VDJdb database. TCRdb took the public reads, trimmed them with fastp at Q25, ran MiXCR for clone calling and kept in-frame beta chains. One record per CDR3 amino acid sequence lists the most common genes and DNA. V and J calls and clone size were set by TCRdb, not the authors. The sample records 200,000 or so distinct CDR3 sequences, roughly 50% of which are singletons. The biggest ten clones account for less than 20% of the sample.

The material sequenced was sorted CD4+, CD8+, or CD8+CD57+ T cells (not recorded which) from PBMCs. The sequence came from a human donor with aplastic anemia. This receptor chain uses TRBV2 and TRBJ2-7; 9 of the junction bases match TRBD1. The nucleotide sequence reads TGTGCCAGCAGTGGACAGGGGGGAAGGTACGAGCAGTGCTTC. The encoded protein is CASSGQGGRYEQCF.